The 30 T cell receptor beta chains below come from one sample, sequenced in a study of post-analysis software for immune sequencing data. Whole-study findings and limits: The study found TRBV5-6, TRBV5-1 and TRBV20-1 among a few TRBV segments more frequent in patients than controls.

Built from TCR beta cDNA, the libraries had unique molecular identifiers in them. TCRdb redid the calling of the PCR reads with MiXCR, one entry per CDR3 protein. The sample lists approximately 360,000 distinct CDR3 sequences, roughly 36% occurring once. These receptors lack a known antigen. The sequencing sample was made of blood. The receptors derive from a girl aged 10 to 17 with multiple sclerosis.

The genes are TRBV12-3 or TRBV12-4 and TRBJ2-1; 12 nucleotides line up with TRBD2. The CDR3 is 15 residues long. The ends lost 7 bases at V and 4 bases at J; junction bases unmatched: 5. CDR3 sequence reads: CASTLGTSGYNEQFF. CDR3 nucleotide sequence: TGTGCCAGCACTCTAGGGACTAGCGGGTACAATGAGCAGTTCTTC.

This clonotype was observed a handful of times. This rearrangement joins TRBV9 to TRBJ1-2, with TRBD1 matching over 8 bases. The CDR3 extends over 15 amino acids. The junction had 6 bases not matched to a gene; V was cut back by 3 bases and J by 2 bases. Germline values: CDR1 SGDLS, CDR2 YYNGEE. In nucleotides, the CDR3 is TGTGCCAGCAGCGGTTGGGACAGGTTGAACTATGGCTACACCTTC. Protein product: CASSGWDRLNYGYTF.

The V call is TRBV20-1, the J call TRBJ2-4; D is uncertain. The closer fit of TRBJ2-7 to the DNA end suggests the J call may be wrong. Germline V lookup: CDR1 DFQATT, CDR2 SNEGSKA (reference sequence). The CDR3 has 11 amino acids. This CDR3 is CSATESYEQYF. The DNA of the CDR3 is TGCAGTGCTACCGAGAGCTACGAGCAGTACTTC.

V and J are TRBV18 and TRBJ2-1; the D is unclear. The CDR3 runs 12 residues. Trimming removed 1 base from V and 6 bases from J, with 4 bases in between. The germline V gene has CDR1 KGHSH and CDR2 LQKENI. CDR3 sequence reads: CASSPLTNEQFF. The CDR3 DNA sequence: TGTGCCAGCTCACCACTAACCAATGAGCAGTTCTTC. Complete variable domain (other parts from reference TRBV18 and TRBJ2-1): NAGVMQNPRHLVRRRGQEARLRCSPMKGHSHVYWYRQLPEEGLKFMVYLQKENIIDESGMPKERFSAEFPKEGPSILRIQQVVRGDSAAYFCASSPLTNEQFFGPGTRLTVL.

This chain links TRBV12-3 or TRBV12-4 with TRBJ2-5, with D maybe TRBD1 (6 bases). The CDR3 is 15 residues long. Trimming took 3 bases from V and 2 from J, leaving 13 bases between them. The chain's CDR3 is CASSFYGGLQETQYF. In DNA, the CDR3 is TGTGCCAGCAGTTTTTATGGGGGCCTGCAAGAGACCCAGTACTTC.

This clonotype was found a few times. The CDR3 DNA reads TGCAGTGCTAGAGATCTCGGACACACCTACGAGCAGTACTTC. As protein: CSARDLGHTYEQYF. The chain is built from TRBV20-1 and TRBJ2-7, with D perhaps matching TRBD1 (5 bases). V lost 0 bases and J lost 2, with 11 bases in between. This CDR3 has 14 amino acids. The germline gives CDR1 DFQATT, CDR2 SNEGSKA (reference sequence).

This clonotype showed up just once. The chain couples TRBV12-5 to TRBJ2-5; 8 bases match TRBD1. Trimming cost V 7 bases and J 4 bases; bases outside gene matches: 8. The CDR3 runs 14 residues. Germline V gene lookup returns CDR1 LGHNT and CDR2 FRNRAP. The CDR3: CASAFAGTGETQYF. The CDR3 DNA is TGTGCTAGTGCCTTCGCCGGGACAGGAGAGACCCAGTACTTC. Filled out from reference TRBV12-5 and TRBJ2-5, the complete variable domain reads DARVTQTPRHKVTEMGQEVTMRCQPILGHNTVFWYRQTMMQGLELLAYFRNRAPLDDSGMPKDRFSAEMPDATLATLKIQPSEPRDSAVYFCASAFAGTGETQYFGPGTRLLVL.

The V and J genes are TRBV4-2 and TRBJ2-3; the D is unclear. The V gene's germline CDR1 is LGHNA and CDR2 YNFKEQ. This CDR3 has 14 amino acids. V gave up 4 bases and J gave up 4 bases, with 12 bases separating them. CDR3 nucleotides: TGTGCCAGCAGCCCCTGGACGCCCTCAGATACGCAGTATTTT. Its translation is CASSPWTPSDTQYF.

This chain connects TRBV14 to TRBJ2-7; D might be TRBD1 or TRBD2, each matching 5 bases. V was trimmed by 1 base and J by 2 bases, leaving 9 bases between them. This CDR3 contains 14 residues. Germline CDR1 SGHDN, CDR2 FVKESK. CDR3 region: CASSQGRETYEQYF. The CDR3 nucleotides are TGTGCCAGCAGCCAAGGCAGGGAGACCTACGAGCAGTACTTC.

The V and J genes are TRBV7-2 and TRBJ2-5; 7 bases map to TRBD2. The DNA end is more similar to TRBJ2-7, so the J call may be wrong. This CDR3 is 13 amino acids long. Per germline, CDR1 SGHTA and CDR2 FQGNSA. The CDR3 reads CASSLGGMDEQYF. The CDR3 coding sequence is TGTGCCAGCAGTCTGGGAGGGATGGACGAGCAGTACTTC.

This clonotype appeared a few times. The gene calls are TRBV11-2 and TRBJ2-3; TRBD2 matches 10 bases. Trimming took 8 bases from V and 0 from J; bases not matched to a gene: 5. From germline, CDR1 is SGHAT and CDR2 FQNNGV. There are 15 residues in the CDR3. The CDR3 is CASSGLATSTDTQYF. The CDR3 coding sequence is TGTGCCAGCTCGGGACTAGCGACGAGCACAGATACGCAGTATTTT. The full variable domain, its missing parts supplied by reference TRBV11-2 and TRBJ2-3, is EAGVAQSPRYKIIEKRQSVAFWCNPISGHATLYWYQQILGQGPKLLIQFQNNGVVDDSQLPKDRFSAERLKGVDSTLKIQPAKLEDSAVYLCASSGLATSTDTQYFGPGTRLTVL.

The chain carries TRBV4-3 and TRBJ1-1; D remains ambiguous. V was shortened by 3 bases and J by 1 base, with 12 bases between the two germline ends. This CDR3 has 15 residues. CDR1 is LGHNA and CDR2 is YSLEER in the germline V gene. The CDR3 region has the DNA TGCGCCAGCAGCCACGCCACGACGGGGAACACTGAAGCTTTCTTT. Amino acids: CASSHATTGNTEAFF.

The chain recombines TRBV12-3 or TRBV12-4 with TRBJ2-7; D not certain. There are 16 residues in the CDR3. The V gene lost 4 bases and the J gene lost 4 bases, with 20 bases spanning the gap. The DNA of the CDR3 is TGTGCCAGCAGTTCCCCCAACCTCCTGGGGATTTACGAGCAGTACTTC. Its protein is CASSSPNLLGIYEQYF.

The CDR3 DNA follows: TGCGCCAGCAGCCTAGGACAGGGGGTGAACACTGAAGCTTTCTTT. Translation: CASSLGQGVNTEAFF. The chain has TRBV5-1 and TRBJ1-1, with 10 nucleotides matching TRBD1. The CDR3 extends over 15 amino acids. Germline V CDR1 and CDR2: SGHRS, YFSETQ. The J segment lost 0 bases and the V segment lost 4 bases, leaving 3 bases of the junction unmatched.

The CDR3 DNA sequence: TGTGCCAGCAGCTTAGGTCGGGGGGTTTGGACAGGGGGCAAGACTGAAGCTTTCTTT. Amino acids: CASSLGRGVWTGGKTEAFF. J is TRBJ1-1 and V is TRBV11-2; 11 bases are shared with TRBD1. This CDR3 comprises 19 residues. V shed 1 base, J shed 5 bases, and the junction held 15 bases outside the gene matches. The germline V gene encodes CDR1 SGHAT and CDR2 FQNNGV.

The genes are TRBV2 and TRBJ1-4, with 10 bases that match TRBD1. The CDR3 consists of 15 residues. Germline CDR1 and CDR2: SNHLY and FYNNEI. V was pared by 8 bases and J by 8 bases, with 11 bases of the junction left unmatched. Written as DNA, the CDR3 is TGTGCCAGCGGGGGACAGGGGTGGTATGAGGAAAAACTGTTTTTT. This translates into CASGGQGWYEEKLFF.

This clonotype was observed a few times. The CDR3 here is CASSQEGYTGVNTEAFF. The CDR3 DNA reads TGCGCCAGCAGCCAAGAGGGTTATACAGGGGTTAACACTGAAGCTTTCTTT. The V gene is TRBV4-1, the J gene TRBJ1-1; TRBD1 agrees at 7 bases. The CDR3 loop spans 17 amino acids. V was pared by 0 bases and J by 2 bases, with 9 bases of the junction left unmatched. Germline CDR1 reads MGHRA; CDR2 reads YSYEKL.

The J gene is TRBJ1-1, the V gene TRBV7-9, with D maybe TRBD1 (6 bases). The CDR3 contains 14 residues. CDR1 and CDR2 from the germline V gene are SEHNR and FQNEAQ (reference sequence). Trimming pared 3 bases from V and 4 bases from J, leaving 12 bases between. The CDR3 sequence: CASSFQGPVTEAFF. In nucleotides, the CDR3 is TGTGCCAGCAGCTTTCAGGGGCCGGTCACTGAAGCTTTCTTT.

The chain uses TRBV7-2 and TRBJ2-1, with TRBD1 as a possible D gene (6 bases). Germline CDR1 and CDR2: SGHTA and FQGNSA. The CDR3 consists of 15 residues. The ends were cut back, 1 base at V and 1 base at J, with 8 bases in the middle. CDR3 loop: CASSLGQVSYNEQFF. The CDR3 bases are TGTGCCAGCAGCTTAGGACAGGTTTCCTACAATGAGCAGTTCTTC. Full variable domain (remainder filled in from reference TRBV7-2 and TRBJ2-1): GAGVSQSPSNKVTEKGKDVELRCDPISGHTALYWYRQSLGQGLEFLIYFQGNSAPDKSGLPSDRFSAERTGGSVSTLTIQRTQQEDSAVYLCASSLGQVSYNEQFFGPGTRLTVL.

The V call is TRBV5-5, the J call TRBJ1-1; D is undetermined. V was trimmed by 4 bases and J by 3 bases, leaving 13 bases between them. The V gene's germline CDR1 is SGHKS and CDR2 YYEKEE (reference sequence). The CDR3 sequence is 14 residues long. This CDR3 reads CASSPSSYHTEAFF. The CDR3 coding sequence is TGTGCCAGCAGCCCGTCCAGTTATCACACTGAAGCTTTCTTT.

This clonotype was detected ten times or more. This chain connects TRBV5-1 to TRBJ2-1; 8 bases fit TRBD1. The V gene's germline CDR1 is SGHRS and CDR2 YFSETQ. This CDR3 contains 14 residues. The V segment lost 3 bases and the J segment 4 bases; nucleotides outside the gene matches: 3. In DNA, the CDR3 is TGCGCCAGCAGCTCCGACAGGGGTTACAATGAGCAGTTCTTC. Its translation is CASSSDRGYNEQFF.

This clonotype showed up just a few times. The chain recombines TRBV7-2 with TRBJ2-1, with TRBD2 identical over 8 bases. V trimming: 2 bases; J trimming: 8 bases; junction bases outside the gene matches: 11. The CDR3 has 16 amino acids. The germline V gene encodes CDR1 SGHTA and CDR2 FQGNSA. CDR3 DNA: TGTGCCAGCAGCTTATATATTGGCGGGGGGAGCGATGAGCAGTTCTTC. Translation gives CASSLYIGGGSDEQFF.

This chain joins TRBV6-6 and TRBJ1-6; no reliable D call. The ends were cut back, 6 bases at V and 2 bases at J, with 11 bases in the middle. CDR3 length: 15 residues. Germline loops: CDR1 MNHNY, CDR2 SVGAGI (reference sequence). The CDR3 is CASRIDGTYNSPLHF. The CDR3 bases are TGTGCCAGCAGAATAGATGGCACCTATAATTCACCCCTCCACTTT.

The chain has TRBV5-6 and TRBJ1-4, with a possible D match to TRBD1 (6 bases). The CDR3 has 15 amino acids. CDR1 and CDR2 (germline): SGHDT, YYEEEE. V was trimmed by 4 bases and J by 8 bases, leaving 18 bases between them. Written as DNA, the CDR3 is TGTGCCAGCAGCGCCGACGGGGGCCTAAGGGAAAAACTGTTTTTT. This sequence encodes CASSADGGLREKLFF.

V is TRBV6-5 and J is TRBJ1-4; D gene uncertain. The germline V gene has CDR1 MNHEY and CDR2 SVGAGI. The CDR3 is made up of 13 amino acids. Trimming took off 0 bases at V and 8 bases at J, with 7 bases between the two ends. The CDR3 here is CASSYSEEEKLFF. The CDR3 bases are TGTGCCAGCAGTTACTCCGAGGAGGAAAAACTGTTTTTT.

The chain links TRBV6-5 to TRBJ2-5, with a weak D call TRBD2 (6 bases). V was pared by 6 bases and J by 3 bases, with 11 bases between. This CDR3 comprises 13 residues. Germline CDR1 is MNHEY and CDR2 is SVGAGI. CDR3 sequence reads: CASRGGTKETQYF. CDR3 bases: TGTGCCAGCAGGGGCGGGACCAAAGAGACCCAGTACTTC.

This chain links TRBV20-1 with TRBJ1-1; D is uncertain. The length of the CDR3 is 11 residues. CDR1 is DFQATT and CDR2 is SNEGSKA in the germline V gene (reference sequence). V was pared by 3 bases and J by 1 base, with 3 bases between. The chain's CDR3 is CSARGNTEAFF. The CDR3 DNA is TGCAGTGCTAGGGGGAACACTGAAGCTTTCTTT.

This chain uses TRBV11-1 with TRBJ1-2, with D possibly being TRBD1 (5 bases). Per germline, CDR1 SGHAT and CDR2 FQDESV (reference sequence). The CDR3 spans 17 residues. V dropped 4 bases and J dropped 5 bases, with 23 bases sitting between them. The CDR3, as DNA: TGTGCCAGCAGCTCCCTAACCCGACGGACATCTCTGTATGGCTACACCTTC. Amino acid sequence: CASSSLTRRTSLYGYTF.

This clonotype has just a few counts. The chain carries TRBV12-3 or TRBV12-4 and TRBJ1-2; 7 bases match TRBD1. This CDR3 has 13 amino acids. The junction had 6 bases not matched to a gene; V was cut back by 4 bases and J by 7 bases. This chain's CDR3 is CASSSYRGAGYTF. The DNA of the CDR3 is TGTGCCAGCAGTTCTTACAGGGGAGCTGGCTACACCTTC.

This clonotype showed up many times. The V gene is TRBV6-1, the J gene TRBJ1-1; weak D call: TRBD1 (6 bases). The V and J ends lost 5 bases and 4 bases respectively, with 17 bases between them. From germline, CDR1 is MNHNS and CDR2 SASEGT. CDR3 size: 15 residues. CDR3 in DNA: TGTGCCAGCAGTAAACCGGGGGCATTGCCCACTGAAGCTTTCTTT. It specifies CASSKPGALPTEAFF.